These 21 T cell receptor beta chains share one sample of origin, sequenced in a study of low-dose radiotherapy and immunotherapy resistance in tumors. TRAV- and TRBV-specific primers, spanning alpha and beta chains, primed first-strand cDNA. The authors amplified TCRs for about 20 PCR cycles with a constant-region primer and a V-primer adapter. Each CDR3 protein gets one entry after TCRdb re-called the reads with MiXCR. The sample has 5,500 to 6,500 distinct CDR3 sequences; around two thirds are singletons. These receptors were obtained from a human donor with advanced metastatic prostate, ovarian, gallbladder or colorectal cancer (not recorded which). This table probably holds off-target reads from a library built for another chain.

The rearrangement links TRBV20-1 to TRBJ2-6, with D possibly matching TRBD1 (6 bases). Germline CDR1 DFQATT, CDR2 SNEGSKA (reference sequence). CDR3 size: 15 residues. The V end was cut by 3 bases, the J end by 0 bases, with 9 bases between. CDR3 DNA: TGCAGTGCTAGGACAGGTAGCTCTGGGGCCAACGTCCTGACTTTC. Translating it yields CSARTGSSGANVLTF.

Concerning this clonotype: At one end the junction does not follow the germline gene, possibly because of a read error. The V and J genes are TRBV6-2 or TRBV6-3 and TRBJ1-4; TRBD1 matches 7 bases. This CDR3 has 12 amino acids. Germline V gene lookup returns CDR1 MNHEY and CDR2 SVGEGT. The CDR3 DNA follows: TGTGCCAGCAGCCAATCAACCGGGACAGTCGAATTT. Amino acid sequence: CASSQSTGTVEF.

The V gene is TRBV12-3 or TRBV12-4, the J gene TRBJ2-7; 11 nucleotides agree with TRBD2. With V trimmed by 0 bases and J by 0 bases, 7 bases remained unmatched. The CDR3 is 18 residues long. The CDR3 sequence is CASSLARASGRSSYEQYF. CDR3 DNA sequence: TGTGCCAGCAGTTTAGCGCGGGCTAGCGGGAGGAGCTCCTACGAGCAGTACTTC.

In this sample, this clonotype turned up a few times. The rearrangement links TRBV19 to TRBJ2-5, with D possibly being TRBD1 (5 bases). V lost 4 bases and J lost 3, with 18 bases in between. Per germline, CDR1 LNHDA and CDR2 SQIVND (reference sequence). The CDR3 sequence is 16 residues long. The CDR3 DNA reads TGTGCCAGTAGTACGTATAAGGGGCCAATAGAAGAGACCCAGTACTTC. Its translation: CASSTYKGPIEETQYF. Based on the CDR3 plus reference TRBV19 and TRBJ2-5, the full variable domain is DGGITQSPKYLFRKEGQNVTLSCEQNLNHDAMYWYRQDPGQGLRLIYYSQIVNDFQKGDIAEGYSVSREKKESFPLTVTSAQKNPTAFYLCASSTYKGPIEETQYFGPGTRLLVL.

J is TRBJ1-1 and V is TRBV19; no reliable D call. There are 14 residues in the CDR3. V lost 1 base and J 5 bases, leaving 11 bases between the germline ends. Germline-derived CDR1 and CDR2 are LNHDA and SQIVND (reference sequence). The CDR3 DNA reads as TGTGCCAGTAGTATAGGAGCAGCCGGGACTGAAGCTTTCTTT. It yields the protein CASSIGAAGTEAFF.

This clonotype was seen more than once but under ten times. V gene TRBV9 combines with J gene TRBJ2-1; D unresolved. The V gene lost 4 bases and the J gene lost 11 bases, with 22 bases spanning the gap. Germline V CDR1 and CDR2: SGDLS, YYNGEE. The CDR3 totals 15 residues. The CDR3 coding sequence is TGTGCCAGCAGCCCTACTGGCGAATGGGAAGGGAAGCAGTTCTTC. Its translation is CASSPTGEWEGKQFF.

The chain combines TRBV11-2 with TRBJ2-2, with 8 nucleotides matching TRBD1. Trimming removed 5 bases from V and 1 base from J; junction bases left unmatched: 9. This CDR3 is 17 amino acids long. The germline CDR1 and CDR2 sequences are SGHAT and FQNNGV. The CDR3 nucleotides are TGTGCCAGCAGCAAAGGCCCGGGACAGGAGAACACCGGGGAGCTGTTTTTT. This gives the protein CASSKGPGQENTGELFF.

The CDR3 region has the DNA TGTGCCAGCAGATACAGGGGAACGGGCACTGAAGCTTTCTTT. Amino acid sequence: CASRYRGTGTEAFF. This chain joins TRBV3-1 and TRBJ1-1; 7 bases fit TRBD1. There are 14 residues in the CDR3. After removal of 6 bases from V and 4 bases from J, the junction contained 8 bases not matched to a gene. Germline CDR1 is LGHDT and CDR2 is YNNKEL (reference sequence).

The chain combines TRBV29-1 with TRBJ2-7; 8 bases are a match to TRBD2. The CDR3 has 14 amino acids. The germline V gene has CDR1 SQVTM and CDR2 ANQGSEA. V trimming: 2 bases; J trimming: 0 bases; junction bases outside the gene matches: 3. CDR3 sequence (DNA): TGCAGCGTTGAAAAGCGGGAGAGCTCCTACGAGCAGTACTTC. Protein sequence: CSVEKRESSYEQYF.

This chain joins TRBV5-6 and TRBJ2-5, with TRBD1 identical over 10 bases. The germline V gene encodes CDR1 SGHDT and CDR2 YYEEEE. V gave up 3 bases and J gave up 6 bases; unmatched junction bases: 8. The CDR3 totals 15 residues. The CDR3 protein is CASSWDRGEIQTQYF. The CDR3 bases are TGTGCCAGCAGCTGGGACAGGGGCGAAATTCAGACCCAGTACTTC.

This rearrangement joins TRBV2 to TRBJ2-7; D is uncertain. V gave up 4 bases and J gave up 7 bases, with 14 bases separating them. The CDR3 consists of 13 residues. CDR1 and CDR2 from the germline V gene are SNHLY and FYNNEI. Here the CDR3 DNA reads TGTGCCAGCAGTGTGGGCAGCTGGTCTGAGCAGTACTTC. It yields the protein CASSVGSWSEQYF.

The chain recombines TRBV4-1 with TRBJ2-5; D possibly uses TRBD1 or TRBD2 (5 bases each). Germline CDR1 reads MGHRA; CDR2 reads YSYEKL. The CDR3 has 16 residues. Between the trimmed V and J ends, which lost 0 bases and 6 bases, there was a span of 17 bases. CDR3 in amino acids: CASSQDPGTGMKTQYF. The CDR3 DNA is TGCGCCAGCAGCCAAGATCCGGGGACGGGTATGAAGACCCAGTACTTC.

The chain employs TRBV28 and TRBJ1-5; D call uncertain. Germline-derived CDR1 and CDR2 are MDHEN and SYDVKM. The CDR3 has 14 amino acids. Between the trimmed V and J ends, which lost 6 bases and 10 bases, there was a span of 19 bases. The CDR3 loop is CASSAALGLYPQHF. The CDR3 coding sequence is TGTGCCAGCAGCGCTGCCCTCGGGTTGTATCCCCAGCATTTT.

The V gene is TRBV29-1, the J gene TRBJ1-1, with D hard to call. CDR1 and CDR2 (germline): SQVTM, ANQGSEA. V lost 3 bases, J lost 6 bases, and 8 bases lay in between. This CDR3 is 11 amino acids long. CDR3 DNA: TGCAGCGTTGACAGGAGCGCTGAAGCTTTCTTT. Encoded protein: CSVDRSAEAFF.

The chain has TRBV10-3 and TRBJ2-1; 14 bases align to TRBD2. Germline values: CDR1 ENHRY, CDR2 SYGVKD. The V gene end was trimmed by 7 bases and the J gene end by 1 base; junction bases not matched to a gene: 3. This CDR3 comprises 16 residues. The CDR3 bases are TGTGCCATCAAGACTAGCGGGGGGGGTTCCTACAATGAGCAGTTCTTC. Its translation is CAIKTSGGGSYNEQFF.

The gene calls are TRBV9 and TRBJ2-2; the D gene is possibly TRBD2 (5 bases). Germline V gene data show CDR1 as SGDLS and CDR2 as YYNGEE. CDR3 length: 14 amino acids. V was shortened by 4 bases and J by 7 bases, with 14 bases between the two germline ends. The chain's CDR3 is CASSPRMEDGELFF. The CDR3 DNA sequence: TGTGCCAGCAGCCCCCGGATGGAGGACGGGGAGCTGTTTTTT.

This clonotype was seen a single time. The chain uses TRBV4-1 and TRBJ2-2, with TRBD2 identical over 7 bases. The germline CDR1 and CDR2 sequences are MGHRA and YSYEKL. Trimming at V came to 2 bases and at J to 5 bases, leaving 2 bases not matched to a gene. This CDR3 region has 14 residues. This CDR3 reads CASSQNSGTGELFF. The CDR3 DNA sequence: TGCGCCAGCAGCCAAAATAGCGGGACCGGGGAGCTGTTTTTT.

V gene TRBV5-4 combines with J gene TRBJ2-1; weak D call: TRBD1 (6 bases). The CDR3 consists of 16 residues. The germline V gene has CDR1 SGHNT and CDR2 YYREEE (reference sequence). V was shortened by 2 bases and J by 0 bases, with 12 bases between the two germline ends. The CDR3 DNA is TGTGCCAGCAGCTTTGCAGGGGCGAGCTCCTACAATGAGCAGTTCTTC. It codes for CASSFAGASSYNEQFF.

This clonotype was detected only a few times. The genes are TRBV10-3 and TRBJ1-2; 7 bases are a match to TRBD1. The trim removed 8 bases at V and 2 bases at J, leaving 20 bases unmatched. The CDR3 is 18 amino acids. Germline values: CDR1 ENHRY, CDR2 SYGVKD. The DNA of the CDR3 is TGTGCCATCCTTACACCGAGGGGGCCACAAAGGGGGAACTATGGCTACACCTTC. This translates into CAILTPRGPQRGNYGYTF.

This sequence joins TRBV20-1 and TRBJ2-3; the match to TRBD2 covers 10 bases. V was clipped by 5 bases and J by 4 bases; unmatched bases: 9. Germline V lookup: CDR1 DFQATT, CDR2 SNEGSKA (reference sequence). The CDR3 contains 15 residues. CDR3 sequence (DNA): TGCAGTGCTGCCTCTGGAGCGGGGGGGGCAGATACGCAGTATTTT. It is translated as CSAASGAGGADTQYF.

This clonotype was observed a handful of times. The V call is TRBV7-9, the J call TRBJ2-3; D gene unclear. Trimming cost V 4 bases and J 5 bases, with 4 bases left between them. Germline V gives CDR1 SEHNR, CDR2 FQNEAQ (reference sequence). The CDR3 totals 11 residues. The CDR3 DNA reads as TGTGCCAGCAGCTGGGGAGATACGCAGTATTTT. Its protein is CASSWGDTQYF.